Listed here are 4 T cell receptor beta chains from one sample, sequenced in a study of shared clonotypes between healthy human individuals. Sequenced by immunoSEQ multiplex PCR; TCRdb stores in-frame clones only, minus some. The sample comprises over 950,000 clones, roughly 77% of which are singletons, and roughly 0.9% rests with the top ten. The sequenced material came from memory CD4+ T cells from PBMCs. The subset was: CD45RA-negative fraction. These receptors came from a man aged 18-30 years in good health. Some clones in this sample may be carry-over from other donors' samples.

The chain is built from TRBV4-3 and TRBJ1-4; D unclear. This CDR3 comprises 16 residues. CDR1 is LGHNA, CDR2 YSLEER, per germline. The V end lost 1 base, the J end lost 0 bases, and 9 bases lay between the germline ends. The CDR3 loop reads CASSQGPPTTNEKLFF. DNA for the CDR3: TGCGCCAGCAGCCAAGGCCCTCCTACAACTAATGAAAAACTGTTTTTT.

This chain links TRBV5-1 with TRBJ2-7, with unresolved D. This CDR3 is built from 14 residues. Per the germline V gene, CDR1 is SGHRS and CDR2 is YFSETQ. V lost 0 bases and J lost 6, with 13 bases in between. The CDR3 protein is CASSLDSAWFEQYF. The CDR3 region has the DNA TGCGCCAGCAGCTTGGATTCCGCCTGGTTCGAGCAGTACTTC.

The chain is built from TRBV5-8 and TRBJ1-1; 7 bases align to TRBD1. J gave up 7 bases and V 2 bases, and 11 bases lay outside the gene matches. The length of the CDR3 is 15 residues. CDR1 is SGHTS, CDR2 YDEGEE, per germline. CDR3 in DNA: TGTGCCAGCAGCTTAGGACAGGTGTGGCGCGATGAAGCTTTCTTT. This gives the protein CASSLGQVWRDEAFF.

The chain employs TRBV18 and TRBJ2-7, with TRBD2 matching 12 bases. V lost 6 bases, J lost 3 bases, and 3 bases stayed unmatched. Looked up from germline, CDR1 is KGHSH and CDR2 is LQKENI. There are 14 residues in the CDR3. This CDR3 is CASSTTSGSYEQYF. The CDR3 bases are TGTGCCAGCTCGACGACTAGCGGGAGCTACGAGCAGTACTTC.